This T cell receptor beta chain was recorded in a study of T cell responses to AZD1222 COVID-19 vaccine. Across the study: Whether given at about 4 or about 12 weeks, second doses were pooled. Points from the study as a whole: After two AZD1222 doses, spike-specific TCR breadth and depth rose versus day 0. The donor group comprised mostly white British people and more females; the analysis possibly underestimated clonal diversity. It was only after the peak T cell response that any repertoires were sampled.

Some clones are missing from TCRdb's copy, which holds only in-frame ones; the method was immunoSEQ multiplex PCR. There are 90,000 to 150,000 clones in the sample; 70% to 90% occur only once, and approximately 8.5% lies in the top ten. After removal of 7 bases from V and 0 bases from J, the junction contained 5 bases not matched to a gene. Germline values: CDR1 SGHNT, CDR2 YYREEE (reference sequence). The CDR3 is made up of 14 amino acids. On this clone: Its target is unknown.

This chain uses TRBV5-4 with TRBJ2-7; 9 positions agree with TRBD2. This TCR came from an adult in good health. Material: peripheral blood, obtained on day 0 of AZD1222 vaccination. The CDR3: CASRIAGASYEQYF. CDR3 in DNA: TGTGCCAGCCGAATAGCGGGGGCCTCCTACGAGCAGTACTTC. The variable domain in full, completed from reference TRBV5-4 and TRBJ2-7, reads ETGVTQSPTHLIKTRGQQVTLRCSSQSGHNTVSWYQQALGQGPQFIFQYYREEENGRGNFPPRFSGLQFPNYSSELNVNALELDDSALYLCASRIAGASYEQYFGPGTRLTVT.